This TCR beta chain was sequenced during a study of CD8 T cells in ankylosing spondylitis. Study findings and constraints: What seemed typical of ankylosing spondylitis blood was a TCR beta motif built from several highly homologous variants. Disease-linked clones were reportedly significantly enriched in matched ankylosing spondylitis synovial fluid.

TCRdb ran MiXCR on the 5' RACE reads and lists one entry per CDR3 protein. The table includes under 200,000 distinct CDR3 sequences, about 9.9% detected once. This clonotype was picked up many times. What it binds is unknown. V lost 0 bases to trimming and J lost 6 bases; unmatched junction nucleotides: 6. The CDR3 spans 14 residues. The germline CDR1 and CDR2 sequences are SGDLS and YYNGEE. This sequence was found in a male donor with ankylosing spondylitis or in good health (not recorded which). The specimen was blood, either unsorted or a sorted T cell fraction (not recorded which). The rearrangement joins TRBV9 to TRBJ2-7; 7 bases match TRBD1. CDR3 loop: CASSVGGQLTEQYF. In DNA, the CDR3 is TGTGCCAGCAGCGTAGGGGGACAGCTAACCGAGCAGTACTTC.